The 6 T cell receptor beta chains below were found in one sample sequenced in a study of shared clonotypes between healthy human individuals (dated by TCRdb to 2020 to 2022). CD8 naive samples were obtained by positive selection for CCR7 among CD45RO-negative cells, yielding a CD45RA+CCR7+ population from which TemRA cells were excluded. The library was made by the immunoSEQ multiplex PCR assay. The table comes from immuneACCESS by way of TCRdb, which keeps in-frame sequences with V and J called. Part of the clones is missing from these tables; in studies checked, under half for an unresolved V gene and the rest for unknown reasons. This sample lists around 610,000 clones; approximately 96% were detected once. The top ten clones comprise more than 0.085% of the sample. Sequencing used naive CD8+ T cells sorted from blood. The sample's cell subset or site label, in plain terms: CD45RA+CCR7+. The source of these receptors is a young woman in good health.

This chain links TRBV19 with TRBJ1-2; 12 bases fit TRBD1. The CDR3 totals 17 residues. J lost 4 bases, V lost 6 bases, and 12 bases had no gene match. The germline gives CDR1 LNHDA, CDR2 SQIVND (reference sequence). CDR3 amino acids: CASRPGTGGVGPYGYTF. The CDR3 region has the DNA TGTGCCAGTAGACCCGGGACAGGGGGCGTTGGCCCCTATGGCTACACCTTC.

This rearrangement joins TRBV7-2 to TRBJ2-1; 10 bases are a match to TRBD1. Germline trimming cut 3 bases from V and 7 bases from J; bases unmatched to any gene: 6. This CDR3 is 15 amino acids long. Germline V gene data show CDR1 as SGHTA and CDR2 as FQGNSA. CDR3 nucleotides: TGTGCCAGCAGCTTCGGGACAGGGGTTAATAATGAGCAGTTCTTC. As protein: CASSFGTGVNNEQFF.

This rearrangement joins TRBV5-1 to TRBJ2-5; a possible D gene is TRBD2 (5 bases). Deletions cut 4 bases from V and 5 bases from J, with 18 bases between. Germline CDR1 reads SGHRS; CDR2 reads YFSETQ. The CDR3 sequence is 15 residues long. CDR3 sequence reads: CASSLRAPLGETQYF. The CDR3, as DNA: TGCGCCAGCAGCCTGCGGGCCCCCTTGGGGGAGACCCAGTACTTC.

This sequence joins TRBV4-1 and TRBJ1-1; 9 bases map to TRBD1. The length of the CDR3 is 17 residues. In germline, CDR1 is MGHRA, CDR2 YSYEKL. V lost 4 bases, J lost 1 base, and 10 bases stayed unmatched. For the CDR3, the DNA is TGCGCCAGCAGCCTGAGGGACAGGGAATGGGGGAACACTGAAGCTTTCTTT. Residues: CASSLRDREWGNTEAFF.

The chain couples TRBV9 to TRBJ1-1, with D hard to call. This CDR3 is built from 15 residues. V gave up 2 bases and J gave up 2 bases, with 13 bases separating them. Germline V CDR1 and CDR2: SGDLS, YYNGEE. The CDR3 is CASSVMGSGNTEAFF. CDR3 coding DNA: TGTGCCAGCAGCGTGATGGGGTCGGGAAACACTGAAGCTTTCTTT.

The chain joins TRBV18 to TRBJ1-1, with 7 bases identical to TRBD1. The CDR3 has 16 residues. Trimming took 1 base from V and 3 from J; bases not matched to a gene: 8. Germline CDR1 is KGHSH and CDR2 is LQKENI. Here the CDR3 DNA reads TGTGCCAGCTCACCACTCCGGGGCCAGGGGGACACTGAAGCTTTCTTT. Translating gives CASSPLRGQGDTEAFF. Full variable domain (outside the CDR3, taken from reference TRBV18 and TRBJ1-1): NAGVMQNPRHLVRRRGQEARLRCSPMKGHSHVYWYRQLPEEGLKFMVYLQKENIIDESGMPKERFSAEFPKEGPSILRIQQVVRGDSAAYFCASSPLRGQGDTEAFFGQGTRLTVV.